The 28 T cell receptor beta chains presented below share a single source sample, sequenced in a study of cytomegalovirus exposure and HLA in healthy donors. PCR used 60 Vbeta primers and 13 Jbeta primers. The data were produced by immunoSEQ multiplex PCR, yet TCRdb's version contains in-frame clones alone and is incomplete. The sample yields around 86,000 clones, 77% seen once. Source material: PBMCs. The source is a man aged 50 to 59 in good health and CMV-seropositive.

This chain uses TRBV27 with TRBJ2-1; D might be TRBD2 (6 bases). The CDR3 runs to 16 residues. Germline V gives CDR1 MNHEY, CDR2 SMNVEV (reference sequence). The V end lost 6 bases, the J end lost 5 bases, and 20 bases lay between the germline ends. The CDR3 region has the DNA TGTGCCAGCAGATTAACCTCTGTACTAGCCCACAATGAGCAGTTCTTC. This sequence encodes CASRLTSVLAHNEQFF.

This clone came up a few times. The rearrangement joins TRBV5-1 to TRBJ1-1; 9 bases map to TRBD1. Germline V gives CDR1 SGHRS, CDR2 YFSETQ. Trimming removed 5 bases from V and 7 bases from J; junction bases left unmatched: 9. The length of the CDR3 is 14 residues. The CDR3 DNA follows: TGCGCCAGCAGTTTTACAGGGGGCGCTTATGAAGCTTTCTTT. Protein: CASSFTGGAYEAFF.

The chain employs TRBV11-3 and TRBJ2-7; D may be TRBD1 (6 bases). The CDR3 runs 13 residues. Deletions cut 5 bases from V and 5 bases from J, with 13 bases between. CDR1 and CDR2 from the germline V gene are SGHNT and YENEEA. The CDR3 nucleotides are TGTGCCAGCAGCCGGACAGAAGTCCACGAGCAGTACTTC. Translation gives CASSRTEVHEQYF.

The chain recombines TRBV27 with TRBJ2-1; 11 nucleotides agree with TRBD1. The V segment lost 5 bases and the J segment 6 bases; nucleotides outside the gene matches: 3. CDR1 is MNHEY and CDR2 is SMNVEV in the germline V gene (reference sequence). The CDR3 runs 14 residues. CDR3 nucleotide sequence: TGTGCCAGCAGTCCCGGGACAGGGGGCAATGAGCAGTTCTTC. Encoded protein: CASSPGTGGNEQFF.

The chain recombines TRBV9 with TRBJ2-1, with D perhaps matching TRBD2 (6 bases). The germline CDR1 and CDR2 sequences are SGDLS and YYNGEE. This CDR3 comprises 12 residues. Trimming stripped 3 bases from V and 6 bases from J, with 7 bases between. The CDR3 DNA follows: TGTGCCAGCAGCGCGACTAGCAATGAGCAGTTCTTC. As protein: CASSATSNEQFF. Combining the CDR3 with reference TRBV9 and TRBJ2-1 gives the whole variable domain DSGVTQTPKHLITATGQRVTLRCSPRSGDLSVYWYQQSLDQGLQFLIQYYNGEERAKGNILERFSAQQFPDLHSELNLSSLELGDSALYFCASSATSNEQFFGPGTRLTVL.

The V call is TRBV5-1, the J call TRBJ2-2; 9 bases match TRBD2. CDR3 size: 15 residues. The trim removed 1 base at V and 7 bases at J, leaving 5 bases unmatched. Germline CDR1 SGHRS, CDR2 YFSETQ. The DNA of the CDR3 is TGCGCCAGCAGCTTGTTAGCGGGAGAGAGCGGGGAGCTGTTTTTT. Translated, it gives CASSLLAGESGELFF. Together with reference TRBV5-1 and TRBJ2-2, the CDR3 gives the full variable domain: KAGVTQTPRYLIKTRGQQVTLSCSPISGHRSVSWYQQTPGQGLQFLFEYFSETQRNKGNFPGRFSGRQFSNSRSEMNVSTLELGDSALYLCASSLLAGESGELFFGEGSRLTVL.

The genes are TRBV5-1 and TRBJ2-7, with 7 bases that match TRBD1. The CDR3 is 14 residues long. Germline V gene sequence: CDR1 SGHRS, CDR2 YFSETQ. With V trimmed by 4 bases and J by 4 bases, 8 bases remained unmatched. This CDR3 is CASSPGQRLYEQYF. CDR3 bases: TGCGCCAGCAGCCCGGGACAGAGACTGTACGAGCAGTACTTC.

The chain couples TRBV5-4 to TRBJ2-2, with TRBD2 identical over 7 bases. This CDR3 region has 16 residues. Germline CDR1 reads SGHNT; CDR2 reads YYREEE (reference sequence). V dropped 4 bases and J dropped 3; count of bases not matched to a gene: 9. The CDR3 DNA is TGTGCCAGCAGCCCACCCTGGGCGGGAGACACCGGGGAGCTGTTTTTT. It translates to CASSPPWAGDTGELFF.

This chain links TRBV6-1 with TRBJ2-2; D may be TRBD1 (5 bases). V dropped 1 base and J dropped 6 bases, with 15 bases sitting between them. There are 16 residues in the CDR3. CDR1 MNHNS and CDR2 SASEGT come from the germline V gene. CDR3 nucleotides: TGTGCCAGCAGTGAAGGACAGTGGGCGGCCGCCGGGGAGCTGTTTTTT. Translation: CASSEGQWAAAGELFF.

The gene calls are TRBV10-3 and TRBJ2-6, with D hard to call. This CDR3 is built from 16 residues. The V gene's germline CDR1 is ENHRY and CDR2 SYGVKD. The germline V and J ends were trimmed by 10 bases and 1 base, with 17 bases remaining between them. The CDR3, as DNA: TGTGCCAGCACCAATACTCGGGTATCTGGGGCCAACGTCCTGACTTTC. Translating gives CASTNTRVSGANVLTF.

V gene TRBV7-9 combines with J gene TRBJ1-1; 7 positions agree with TRBD1. The CDR3 has 16 amino acids. With 5 bases clipped from V and 10 bases from J, the junction kept 19 bases outside the gene matches. Germline V gene data show CDR1 as SEHNR and CDR2 as FQNEAQ (reference sequence). The CDR3 DNA sequence: TGTGCCAGCAGCCAAGGCCGGAGTACAGGGCCAGGGGGAGCTTTCTTT. The encoded protein is CASSQGRSTGPGGAFF.

The chain employs TRBV7-9 and TRBJ2-6, with TRBD1 as a possible D gene (6 bases). Germline lookup yields CDR1 SEHNR and CDR2 FQNEAQ (reference sequence). With 5 bases removed from V and 3 bases from J, the gap between germline ends came to 11 bases. The CDR3 has 15 amino acids. The CDR3 nucleotides are TGTGCCAGCAGCCCAGGGGCTTATGGGGCCAACGTCCTGACTTTC. This translates into CASSPGAYGANVLTF.

The chain carries TRBV7-8 and TRBJ2-5, with TRBD2 matching over 8 bases. The CDR3 covers 15 residues. Unmatched junction bases numbered 5, after V lost 2 bases and J lost 3 bases. Germline V gene lookup returns CDR1 SGHVS and CDR2 FQNEAQ. CDR3 DNA sequence: TGTGCCAGCAGCTTATTGGGTAGCGGGAAAGAGACCCAGTACTTC. Its translation is CASSLLGSGKETQYF. The entire variable domain, with the rest obtained from reference TRBV7-8 and TRBJ2-5, is as follows: GAGVSQSPRYKVAKRGQDVALRCDPISGHVSLFWYQQALGQGPEFLTYFQNEAQLDKSGLPSDRFFAERPEGSVSTLKIQRTQQEDSAVYLCASSLLGSGKETQYFGPGTRLLVL.

The V and J genes are TRBV27 and TRBJ2-7; D gene ambiguous. Looked up from germline, CDR1 is MNHEY and CDR2 is SMNVEV (reference sequence). V lost 3 bases and J lost 0, with 12 bases in between. The CDR3 contains 15 residues. The CDR3 protein is CASSFSATGSYEQYF. In DNA, the CDR3 is TGTGCCAGCAGTTTCTCGGCCACGGGCTCCTACGAGCAGTACTTC.

The CDR3 reads CASSLFLTGDEKLFF. In DNA, the CDR3 is TGTGCCAGCAGCTTGTTTTTGACAGGGGATGAAAAACTGTTTTTT. The chain couples TRBV5-8 to TRBJ1-4; 8 bases are shared with TRBD1. This CDR3 has 15 residues. Trimming removed 1 base from V and 6 bases from J; junction bases left unmatched: 5. Germline assignment: CDR1 SGHTS and CDR2 YDEGEE.

Here the CDR3 DNA reads TGTGCCTGGAGCTACTTAGGGACAGGGGGCGCTGAGCAGTACTTC. Translating gives CAWSYLGTGGAEQYF. This rearrangement joins TRBV30 to TRBJ2-7; 12 positions agree with TRBD1. V was pared by 3 bases and J by 7 bases, with 10 bases of the junction left unmatched. Germline V gene sequence: CDR1 GTSNPN, CDR2 SVGIG (reference sequence). The CDR3 totals 15 residues.

This chain joins TRBV19 and TRBJ2-7, with 11 bases aligning to TRBD2. CDR3 size: 14 residues. Germline CDR1 reads LNHDA; CDR2 reads SQIVND (reference sequence). After removal of 7 bases from V and 3 bases from J, the junction contained 5 bases not matched to a gene. The CDR3 nucleotides read TGTGCCAGTAAGGGGCTAGCGGGAGGCTACGAGCAGTACTTC. The encoded protein is CASKGLAGGYEQYF.

The rearrangement uses TRBV18 and TRBJ2-1; TRBD2 matches 7 bases. CDR3 size: 15 residues. V trimming: 6 bases; J trimming: 3 bases; junction bases outside the gene matches: 8. Per germline, CDR1 KGHSH and CDR2 LQKENI. The CDR3 nucleotides are TGTGCCAGCTCCGAGGTTAGGGACTACTACAATGAGCAGTTCTTC. Its protein product is CASSEVRDYYNEQFF.

This clone is a singleton in its sample. CDR3 bases: TGTGCCAGCAATAACCGGGACAGCTACAATGAGCAGTTCTTC. Protein sequence: CASNNRDSYNEQFF. This rearrangement joins TRBV2 to TRBJ2-1, with 7 bases that match TRBD1. The V gene end was trimmed by 7 bases and the J gene end by 3 bases; junction bases not matched to a gene: 6. CDR3 length: 14 amino acids. Germline values: CDR1 SNHLY, CDR2 FYNNEI.

The V and J genes are TRBV30 and TRBJ2-1; perhaps TRBD1 as D (6 bases). The V end lost 5 bases, the J end lost 9 bases, and 8 bases lay between the germline ends. The CDR3 length is 10 residues. In germline, CDR1 is GTSNPN, CDR2 SVGIG (reference sequence). The CDR3: CAWGQFEQFF. In DNA form, the CDR3 reads TGTGCCTGGGGACAGTTTGAGCAGTTCTTC.

The chain is built from TRBV2 and TRBJ2-7; the match to TRBD2 covers 11 bases. Germline values: CDR1 SNHLY, CDR2 FYNNEI. CDR3 length: 15 amino acids. J was trimmed by 0 bases and V by 4 bases; bases with no gene match: 2. The chain's CDR3 is CASSAGLAGSYEQYF. The CDR3 nucleotides read TGTGCCAGCAGTGCAGGACTAGCGGGCTCCTACGAGCAGTACTTC.

The CDR3 sequence: CASSLVAGSSYEQYF. In DNA, the CDR3 is TGTGCCAGCAGCTTAGTAGCGGGGAGCTCCTACGAGCAGTACTTC. The chain carries TRBV11-3 and TRBJ2-7; TRBD2 aligns across 8 bases. Germline CDR1 SGHNT, CDR2 YENEEA. The CDR3 extends over 15 amino acids. V was clipped by 1 base and J by 0 bases; unmatched bases: 2.

The chain has TRBV7-2 and TRBJ2-5; D perhaps matches TRBD2 (6 bases). Looked up from germline, CDR1 is SGHTA and CDR2 is FQGNSA. The CDR3 has 14 residues. V was cut by 1 base and J by 5 bases, with 11 bases left in between. CDR3 sequence (DNA): TGTGCCAGCAGCTTAGGGGGGAGGCTTGAGACCCAGTACTTC. It translates to CASSLGGRLETQYF.

This chain links TRBV27 with TRBJ2-7; maybe TRBD2 (6 bases). From germline, CDR1 is MNHEY and CDR2 SMNVEV (reference sequence). Trimming took 5 bases from V and 6 from J, leaving 17 bases between them. CDR3 length equals 14 residues. The CDR3 DNA is TGTGCCAGCAGTCGGCGGGAAAGACTTTCCGAGCAGTACTTC. Translated, it gives CASSRRERLSEQYF.

The chain joins TRBV2 to TRBJ2-5, with 10 bases fitting TRBD2. Germline lookup yields CDR1 SNHLY and CDR2 FYNNEI. The trim removed 7 bases at V and 5 bases at J, leaving 10 bases unmatched. The CDR3 covers 15 residues. The CDR3 is CASKTAGGPTETQYF. As DNA, the CDR3 is TGTGCCAGCAAGACAGCGGGAGGGCCGACGGAGACCCAGTACTTC.

The rearrangement links TRBV7-9 to TRBJ2-2; 10 bases map to TRBD2. CDR1 is SEHNR, CDR2 FQNEAQ, per germline (reference sequence). CDR3 length: 16 amino acids. V gave up 4 bases and J gave up 7 bases; unmatched junction bases: 9. The CDR3 bases are TGTGCCAGCAGCTCCTGGAGCGGGAGGGCCCTCGGGGAGCTGTTTTTT. Encoded protein: CASSSWSGRALGELFF.

The chain links TRBV10-3 to TRBJ1-1; possibly TRBD1 for D (5 bases). The CDR3 length is 12 residues. V lost 5 bases, J lost 8 bases, and 12 bases lay in between. Germline V lookup: CDR1 ENHRY, CDR2 SYGVKD. CDR3 DNA sequence: TGTGCCATCAGTCGTACGGGGGAAGAAGCTTTCTTT. It yields the protein CAISRTGEEAFF.

For this clone: This sample also contains other DNA sequences that code for the same CDR3. V and J are TRBV6-1 and TRBJ1-1, with D hard to call. The V gene lost 6 bases and the J gene lost 0 bases, with 5 bases spanning the gap. The CDR3 length is 12 residues. Germline V gives CDR1 MNHNS, CDR2 SASEGT. As DNA, the CDR3 is TGTGCCAGCAGCCTTTTGAACACTGAAGCTTTCTTT. Translating it yields CASSLLNTEAFF.